Listed here are 13 T cell receptor beta chains from one sample, sequenced in a study of neurological immune-mediated disorders. In TCRdb, the 5' RACE reads were re-called with MiXCR into one record per CDR3 protein. The data show some 54,000 distinct CDR3 sequences, with about 11% seen just once and less than 8.5% held by the top ten. The time point was: longitudinal time-point 1 (baseline). The sample comprised PBMCs. The receptors shown here come from a male donor with HTLV-1-associated myelopathy (HAM/TSP).

This clonotype occurred many times. This CDR3 is CATSDRTRETQYF. CDR3 coding DNA: TGTGCCACCAGTGACCGGACCCGGGAGACCCAGTACTTC. The genes are TRBV24-1 and TRBJ2-5; D uncertain. Trimming removed 4 bases from V and 5 bases from J, with 10 bases in between. CDR1 and CDR2 (germline): KGHDR, SFDVKD. The CDR3 covers 13 residues.

This clonotype showed up just a few times. J is TRBJ1-2 and V is TRBV21-1. TRBV21-1 represents a pseudogene. The CDR3 runs 16 residues. CDR3 protein: CASSNSSGGRIYGYTF. The CDR3 bases are TGTGCCAGCAGCAATTCATCGGGAGGGAGGATCTATGGCTACACCTTC.

The rearrangement joins TRBV19 to TRBJ2-1; no definite D call. CDR3 length equals 12 residues. The germline V and J ends were trimmed by 1 base and 5 bases, with 3 bases remaining between them. Germline V gene data show CDR1 as LNHDA and CDR2 as SQIVND (reference sequence). The CDR3 is CASSIVNNEQFF. CDR3 nucleotide sequence: TGTGCCAGTAGTATAGTAAACAATGAGCAGTTCTTC.

This clonotype was recorded many times. The gene calls are TRBV4-3 and TRBJ2-4; D is possibly TRBD2 (5 bases). The CDR3 has 15 residues. Trimming left V 0 bases short and J 7 bases short, with 13 bases between. CDR1 is LGHNA, CDR2 YSLEER, per germline. In DNA, the CDR3 is TGCGCCAGCAGCCAAGACCTCGGCGGGCCGAACATTCAGTACTTC. Translating it yields CASSQDLGGPNIQYF.

In this sample, this clonotype turned up many times. The J gene is TRBJ2-1, the V gene TRBV5-5, with D possibly TRBD2 on 5 matching bases. Germline CDR1 is SGHKS and CDR2 is YYEKEE (reference sequence). The ends were cut back, 1 base at V and 7 bases at J, with 12 bases in the middle. The CDR3 contains 14 residues. As DNA, the CDR3 is TGTGCCAGCAGCTTGTATGCCCGGGGAAATGAGCAGTTCTTC. Translation: CASSLYARGNEQFF. The full variable domain, its missing parts supplied by reference TRBV5-5 and TRBJ2-1, is DAGVTQSPTHLIKTRGQQVTLRCSPISGHKSVSWYQQVLGQGPQFIFQYYEKEERGRGNFPDRFSARQFPNYSSELNVNALLLGDSALYLCASSLYARGNEQFFGPGTRLTVL.

This clonotype was seen many times. The chain is built from TRBV7-3 and TRBJ2-1; 7 nucleotides agree with TRBD2. This CDR3 has 15 residues. Germline assignment: CDR1 SGHTA and CDR2 FQGTGA. The V and J ends lost 5 bases and 9 bases, in that order; junction bases with no gene match: 13. CDR3 in DNA: TGTGCCAGCAGCCCCCAGGGAGCGGGGACTGGTGAGCAGTTCTTC. Translating gives CASSPQGAGTGEQFF.

The CDR3 here is CASIPRPERINQPQHF. DNA of the CDR3: TGTGCCAGCATCCCCCGACCTGAAAGAATCAATCAGCCCCAGCATTTT. The chain uses TRBV7-8 and TRBJ1-5, with no clear D. The V and J ends lost 7 bases and 3 bases respectively, with 19 bases between them. CDR3 size: 16 residues. The germline gives CDR1 SGHVS, CDR2 FQNEAQ.

This clonotype was observed many times. The chain is built from TRBV6-1 and TRBJ1-1; 7 nucleotides match TRBD1. The CDR3 is 15 residues long. The trim removed 1 base at V and 5 bases at J, leaving 7 bases unmatched. CDR1 and CDR2 (germline): MNHNS, SASEGT. The CDR3 region has the DNA TGTGCCAGCAGTGAAGACGAACAGGGGAGAACTGAAGCTTTCTTT. Translating gives CASSEDEQGRTEAFF.

The chain recombines TRBV5-5 with TRBJ1-1; TRBD1 agrees at 7 bases. The CDR3 has 14 amino acids. Germline V CDR1 and CDR2: SGHKS, YYEKEE (reference sequence). The CDR3 DNA reads as TGTTACAGCAGCTTGACAGGGTCGAGCACTGAAGCTTTCTTT. This translates into CYSSLTGSSTEAFF.

This clonotype was observed a handful of times. V is TRBV5-6 and J is TRBJ1-4, with 8 bases lining up with TRBD1. V trimming: 7 bases; J trimming: 2 bases; junction bases outside the gene matches: 4. Per germline, CDR1 SGHDT and CDR2 YYEEEE. The CDR3 contains 14 residues. CDR3 in amino acids: CASERTGTNEKLFF. The DNA for the CDR3 is TGTGCCAGCGAGAGGACAGGGACTAATGAAAAACTGTTTTTT.

In its sample, this clonotype was seen many times. The chain combines TRBV3-1 with TRBJ1-1; 8 bases agree with TRBD1. The CDR3 has 14 residues. Germline assignment: CDR1 LGHDT and CDR2 YNNKEL (reference sequence). Germline trimming cut 1 base from V and 7 bases from J; bases unmatched to any gene: 5. CDR3 sequence (DNA): TGTGCCAGCAGCCAAGCGTCTACAGGGGGTGAAGCTTTCTTT. It is translated as CASSQASTGGEAFF.

This clonotype was found many times. This chain links TRBV5-1 with TRBJ2-7; 7 bases agree with TRBD1. V trimming: 3 bases; J trimming: 5 bases; junction bases outside the gene matches: 14. Germline loops: CDR1 SGHRS, CDR2 YFSETQ. The CDR3 consists of 16 residues. The CDR3 nucleotides are TGCGCCAGCAGCTCGAGTTCGGGTAGGGGGCACCACGAGCAGTACTTC. Its protein is CASSSSSGRGHHEQYF.

This clonotype was seen a handful of times. This chain joins TRBV7-6 and TRBJ2-1; 8 positions agree with TRBD1. The J segment lost 1 base and the V segment lost 5 bases, leaving 4 bases of the junction unmatched. The CDR3 has 15 residues. Germline CDR1 SGHVS, CDR2 FNYEAQ. The CDR3 DNA reads TGTGCCAGCAGCCCCCGACAGGGGTCCTACAATGAGCAGTTCTTC. Translation: CASSPRQGSYNEQFF. Based on the CDR3 plus reference TRBV7-6 and TRBJ2-1, the full variable domain is GAGVSQSPRYKVTKRGQDVALRCDPISGHVSLYWYRQALGQGPEFLTYFNYEAQQDKSGLPNDRFSAERPEGSISTLTIQRTEQRDSAMYRCASSPRQGSYNEQFFGPGTRLTVL.